The 5 T cell receptor beta chains given below trace back to one sample, sequenced in a study of lymphopenia after photon versus proton radiotherapy. TCRdb keeps only in-frame clones here, not all; method: immunoSEQ multiplex PCR. The table records around 150,000 clones, approximately 91% of them present only once. Sequenced here: peripheral blood, sampled from a patient treated with photon-based radiotherapy. These receptors originate from a middle-aged man with gastric cancer.

V is TRBV9 and J is TRBJ2-1; D is unresolved. CDR1 is SGDLS and CDR2 is YYNGEE in the germline V gene. Trimming removed 0 bases from V and 5 bases from J, with 15 bases in between. This CDR3 has 16 amino acids. CDR3: CASSVGTTGWNNEQFF. The CDR3 coding sequence is TGTGCCAGCAGCGTAGGGACCACCGGGTGGAACAATGAGCAGTTCTTC.

The gene calls are TRBV7-2 and TRBJ2-3, with D unresolved. The CDR3 is 12 amino acids. Germline-derived CDR1 and CDR2 are SGHTA and FQGNSA. V was trimmed by 4 bases and J by 6 bases, leaving 8 bases between them. The CDR3 sequence is CASSSRYDTQYF. DNA of the CDR3: TGTGCCAGCAGCTCGCGGTATGATACGCAGTATTTT.

This chain joins TRBV5-1 and TRBJ2-3; 7 nucleotides align to TRBD1. V was clipped by 6 bases and J by 5 bases; unmatched bases: 12. The length of the CDR3 is 15 residues. Germline lookup yields CDR1 SGHRS and CDR2 YFSETQ. The CDR3 DNA sequence: TGCGCCAGCACCCGGGACAGTGGGAATCTAGATACGCAGTATTTT. Translation gives CASTRDSGNLDTQYF.

J is TRBJ1-3 and V is TRBV7-9; perhaps TRBD1 as D (6 bases). Between the trimmed V and J ends, which lost 6 bases and 3 bases, there was a span of 12 bases. From germline, CDR1 is SEHNR and CDR2 FQNEAQ (reference sequence). The CDR3 runs to 14 residues. CDR3 region: CASRSLQGGNTIYF. The CDR3 region has the DNA TGTGCCAGCAGGTCCTTACAGGGTGGAAACACCATATATTTT.

The chain couples TRBV28 to TRBJ1-1, with D unresolved. The germline V gene encodes CDR1 MDHEN and CDR2 SYDVKM. Trimming took off 8 bases at V and 3 bases at J, with 13 bases between the two ends. The CDR3 is 13 amino acids. For the CDR3, the DNA is TGTGCCAGCGGTTCGGCTCGGGACACTGAAGCTTTCTTT. This translates into CASGSARDTEAFF.